The 21 T cell receptor beta chains below all came from one sample that was sequenced in a study of a mutant IDH1 vaccine in newly diagnosed glioma. Sequenced by immunoSEQ multiplex PCR; TCRdb stores in-frame clones only, minus some. The repertoire holds about 32,000 clones, around 77% seen once, with 7.5% to 10% in the top ten. Time point given: week 35, safety follow-up. The content of each vaccine dose was 300 ug of mutant IDH1 20-mer peptide, and topical imiquimod accompanied it. These TCRs are of unknown antigen specificity. The material was PBMCs, obtained from a glioma patient whose treatment included an IDH1 peptide vaccine. The receptors were gathered from a woman under 40 with glioma. Some clones in this sample may be carry-over from other donors' samples.

This chain joins TRBV29-1 and TRBJ1-2, with a tentative D call TRBD1 (6 bases). The CDR3 runs to 15 residues. Looked up from germline, CDR1 is SQVTM and CDR2 is ANQGSEA. Trimming shortened V by 8 bases and J by 3 bases, and 22 bases separated the two germline ends. This CDR3 is CSSRDTGPGDYGYTF. DNA of the CDR3: TGCAGCTCCCGGGACACAGGACCGGGGGACTATGGCTACACCTTC.

The chain links TRBV7-2 to TRBJ2-1; D is undetermined. Germline CDR1 and CDR2: SGHTA and FQGNSA. This CDR3 is built from 15 residues. Trimming removed 3 bases at V and 0 bases at J, with 9 bases between. CDR3 nucleotides: TGTGCCAGCAGCTTCTCGGCCCGCTCCTACAATGAGCAGTTCTTC. Amino acid sequence: CASSFSARSYNEQFF. Full variable domain (missing parts from reference TRBV7-2 and TRBJ2-1): GAGVSQSPSNKVTEKGKDVELRCDPISGHTALYWYRQSLGQGLEFLIYFQGNSAPDKSGLPSDRFSAERTGGSVSTLTIQRTQQEDSAVYLCASSFSARSYNEQFFGPGTRLTVL.

This clone was observed a few times. The chain is built from TRBV7-9 and TRBJ1-2; weak D call: TRBD1 (5 bases). Trimming stripped 3 bases from V and 7 bases from J, with 15 bases between. Per the germline V gene, CDR1 is SEHNR and CDR2 is FQNEAQ (reference sequence). CDR3 size: 14 residues. The CDR3, as DNA: TGTGCCAGCAGCTTGGGAGGGGCGCAGGGTGGCTACACCTTC. Its protein product is CASSLGGAQGGYTF.

This clone turned up a few times. The chain joins TRBV7-9 to TRBJ1-1, with a tentative D call TRBD1 (5 bases). The V and J ends lost 8 bases and 8 bases respectively, with 12 bases between them. The length of the CDR3 is 11 residues. The germline V gene encodes CDR1 SEHNR and CDR2 FQNEAQ (reference sequence). The CDR3 region is CASGTGNEAFF. CDR3 nucleotides: TGTGCCAGCGGGACGGGGAACGAAGCTTTCTTT. The full variable domain, with the rest looked up from reference TRBV7-9 and TRBJ1-1, is DTGVSQNPRHKITKRGQNVTFRCDPISEHNRLYWYRQTLGQGPEFLTYFQNEAQLEKSRLLSDRFSAERPKGSFSTLEIQRTEQGDSAMYLCASGTGNEAFFGQGTRLTVV.

This chain uses TRBV10-3 with TRBJ1-2; D possibly corresponds to TRBD1 (5 bases). The CDR3 loop spans 14 amino acids. CDR1 is ENHRY and CDR2 is SYGVKD in the germline V gene. Trimming left V 2 bases short and J 4 bases short, with 11 bases between. The CDR3 DNA reads as TGTGCCATCAGTGAGGTCTCCAGGGTCTATGGCTACACCTTC. Its translation is CAISEVSRVYGYTF.

The V and J genes are TRBV5-1 and TRBJ2-2; no reliable D call. Germline CDR1 SGHRS, CDR2 YFSETQ. There are 17 residues in the CDR3. The V end was cut by 1 base, the J end by 1 base, with 14 bases between. The CDR3 DNA is TGCGCCAGCAGCTTGAGTCTGGGAACCCGGAACACCGGGGAGCTGTTTTTT. The encoded protein is CASSLSLGTRNTGELFF.

The chain combines TRBV9 with TRBJ1-5; no definite D call. Trimming pared 4 bases from V and 4 bases from J, leaving 15 bases between. Germline V gene sequence: CDR1 SGDLS, CDR2 YYNGEE. There are 15 residues in the CDR3. CDR3: CASSPGERVNQPQHF. The CDR3 region has the DNA TGTGCCAGCAGCCCTGGGGAAAGGGTTAATCAGCCCCAGCATTTT.

V and J are TRBV5-6 and TRBJ1-4; D gene unclear. Germline V CDR1 and CDR2: SGHDT, YYEEEE. V lost 1 base and J lost 0, with 10 bases in between. The CDR3 is 16 amino acids. The CDR3 is CASSLRGPSTNEKLFF. The DNA of the CDR3 is TGTGCCAGCAGCTTGAGAGGGCCTTCAACTAATGAAAAACTGTTTTTT.

The chain links TRBV9 to TRBJ2-1; 7 nucleotides match TRBD2. The V and J ends lost 3 bases and 5 bases, in that order; junction bases with no gene match: 11. From germline, CDR1 is SGDLS and CDR2 YYNGEE. This CDR3 spans 16 amino acids. The CDR3 nucleotides read TGTGCCAGCAGCGAGGGGTCGGCGGGAGCCCACAATGAGCAGTTCTTC. Its protein product is CASSEGSAGAHNEQFF.

Within the sample, this clone is medium-sized. The rearrangement uses TRBV19 and TRBJ2-1; 11 nucleotides match TRBD2. The CDR3 is 15 amino acids. Germline trimming cut 3 bases from V and 2 bases from J; bases unmatched to any gene: 0. Germline V gives CDR1 LNHDA, CDR2 SQIVND (reference sequence). The CDR3 loop reads CASSMTSGAYNEQFF. The CDR3 nucleotides read TGTGCCAGTAGTATGACTAGCGGGGCCTACAATGAGCAGTTCTTC.

This clone showed up just a few times. The chain has TRBV6-1 and TRBJ2-7, with D hard to call. This CDR3 has 15 amino acids. V lost 3 bases and J lost 4, with 16 bases in between. The germline CDR1 and CDR2 sequences are MNHNS and SASEGT. Written as DNA, the CDR3 is TGTGCCAGCAGTGATCGGTCAGCTAATCTGTACGAGCAGTACTTC. This translates into CASSDRSANLYEQYF.

This clone was seen just once. The rearrangement uses TRBV5-6 and TRBJ1-2; 8 nucleotides align to TRBD1. Unmatched junction bases numbered 8, after V lost 6 bases and J lost 7 bases. Germline loops: CDR1 SGHDT, CDR2 YYEEEE. The CDR3 runs 13 residues. CDR3 nucleotide sequence: TGTGCCAGCATCAACAGGGGGTCTCGTGGCTACACCTTC. Its translation is CASINRGSRGYTF.

The chain combines TRBV6-1 with TRBJ1-4; 9 positions agree with TRBD1. This CDR3 comprises 14 residues. Germline CDR1 MNHNS, CDR2 SASEGT. V lost 6 bases and J lost 4; bases outside the gene matches: 3. CDR3: CASRGQGNNEKLFF. The CDR3 DNA sequence: TGTGCCAGCAGGGGACAGGGAAATAATGAAAAACTGTTTTTT.

Points on this clone: At one end the junction does not follow the germline gene, possibly because of a read error. The chain recombines TRBV27 with TRBJ2-7; the match to TRBD2 covers 8 bases. The CDR3 sequence is 13 residues long. Germline lookup yields CDR1 MNHEY and CDR2 SMNVEV (reference sequence). Here the CDR3 DNA reads TGTGCCAGCGGTTTGCGGGGGGCCTACGAGCAGTACTTC. It is translated as CASGLRGAYEQYF.

The rearrangement joins TRBV14 to TRBJ1-4; no clear D. Germline lookup yields CDR1 SGHDN and CDR2 FVKESK. This CDR3 has 15 residues. V lost 5 bases to trimming and J lost 1 base, with 11 bases between them. The CDR3 bases are TGTGCCAGCAGCGCCCGGGAAAAAACTAATGAAAAACTGTTTTTT. As protein: CASSAREKTNEKLFF.

The J gene is TRBJ1-4, the V gene TRBV5-1; no firm D call. This CDR3 is built from 15 residues. Germline V gene sequence: CDR1 SGHRS, CDR2 YFSETQ. Trimming shortened V by 5 bases and J by 8 bases, and 19 bases separated the two germline ends. The CDR3 DNA sequence: TGCGCCAGCAGGGCAGCGGGGTTCGTGACGGAAAAACTGTTTTTT. Translation: CASRAAGFVTEKLFF.

This sequence joins TRBV15 and TRBJ2-5; 8 nucleotides match TRBD2. The CDR3 runs to 14 residues. Germline CDR1 and CDR2: LNHNV and YYDKDF (reference sequence). J was trimmed by 5 bases and V by 1 base; bases with no gene match: 3. CDR3 loop: CATSRGRGGETQYF. The CDR3 bases are TGTGCCACCAGCAGAGGACGGGGGGGGGAGACCCAGTACTTC.

This clone was found once. CDR3: CAWSDTGTDKYF. The CDR3 DNA is TGTGCCTGGAGTGATACCGGGACTGACAAGTACTTC. The chain uses TRBV30 and TRBJ2-5, with D maybe TRBD2 (6 bases). This CDR3 is 12 amino acids long. Germline CDR1 reads GTSNPN; CDR2 reads SVGIG (reference sequence). The V end lost 1 base, the J end lost 12 bases, and 15 bases lay between the germline ends. Together with reference TRBV30 and TRBJ2-5, the CDR3 gives the full variable domain: SQTIHQWPATLVQPVGSPLSLECTVEGTSNPNLYWYRQAAGRGLQLLFYSVGIGQISSEVPQNLSASRPQDRQFILSSKKLLLSDSGFYLCAWSDTGTDKYFGPGTRLLVL.

The chain has TRBV30 and TRBJ2-5, with D maybe TRBD1 (5 bases). The CDR3 has 12 residues. Germline CDR1 is GTSNPN and CDR2 is SVGIG (reference sequence). The ends were cut back, 5 bases at V and 5 bases at J, with 12 bases in the middle. CDR3 loop: CAWATVRETQYF. The CDR3 DNA sequence: TGTGCCTGGGCGACAGTGCGGGAGACCCAGTACTTC. Combining the CDR3 with reference TRBV30 and TRBJ2-5 gives the whole variable domain SQTIHQWPATLVQPVGSPLSLECTVEGTSNPNLYWYRQAAGRGLQLLFYSVGIGQISSEVPQNLSASRPQDRQFILSSKKLLLSDSGFYLCAWATVRETQYFGPGTRLLVL.

The V gene is TRBV9, the J gene TRBJ2-5; 7 nucleotides agree with TRBD1. V lost 2 bases, J lost 1 base, and 2 bases stayed unmatched. Germline V CDR1 and CDR2: SGDLS, YYNGEE. This CDR3 region has 14 residues. The CDR3 here is CASSVGDSQETQYF. Here the CDR3 DNA reads TGTGCCAGCAGCGTGGGGGACAGCCAAGAGACCCAGTACTTC.

This clone was observed a handful of times. The rearrangement links TRBV6-5 to TRBJ2-1; weak D call: TRBD2 (6 bases). This CDR3 has 14 amino acids. Trimming removed 2 bases from V and 4 bases from J, with 9 bases in between. Germline V CDR1 and CDR2: MNHEY, SVGAGI. CDR3 coding DNA: TGTGCCAGCAGTTACGCGGAGGGGTACAATGAGCAGTTCTTC. Translating it yields CASSYAEGYNEQFF.